The 6 T cell receptor beta chains in this list originate from one sample, sequenced in a study of shared clonotypes between healthy human individuals. Clones were read by immunoSEQ multiplex PCR, and TCRdb kept only the in-frame ones, dropping some. The sample lists hundreds of thousands of clones, more than 70% occurring once. The specimen sequenced was memory CD4+ T cells sorted from blood. Subset defined: CD45RA-negative fraction. These receptors were collected from a woman aged 25 to 39 in good health.

This clone was picked up one time. The chain employs TRBV10-1 and TRBJ2-7, with TRBD2 matching over 8 bases. Germline-derived CDR1 and CDR2 are WNHNN and SYGVQD (reference sequence). With 8 bases clipped from V and 2 bases from J, the junction kept 5 bases outside the gene matches. The CDR3 loop spans 13 amino acids. The CDR3 DNA follows: TGCGCCAGCTCCGGGAGGGCACCCTACGAGCAGTACTTC. This sequence encodes CASSGRAPYEQYF.

This clone appeared a few times. The V and J genes are TRBV2 and TRBJ2-7; the D call may be TRBD1 or TRBD2 (6 bases each). The V end lost 6 bases, the J end lost 0 bases, and 12 bases lay between the germline ends. The CDR3 contains 14 residues. Germline V lookup: CDR1 SNHLY, CDR2 FYNNEI. The CDR3 here is CASRGGSLSYEQYF. In nucleotides, the CDR3 is TGTGCCAGCAGGGGGGGCTCCCTCTCCTACGAGCAGTACTTC.

The gene calls are TRBV6-5 and TRBJ2-1; unclear D gene. Between the trimmed V and J ends, which lost 6 bases and 9 bases, there was a span of 21 bases. Per the germline V gene, CDR1 is MNHEY and CDR2 is SVGAGI. CDR3 size: 15 residues. This chain's CDR3 is CASRPDRTVVGEQFF. The DNA of the CDR3 is TGTGCCAGCAGACCCGACCGGACCGTTGTGGGTGAGCAGTTCTTC.

This chain links TRBV5-1 with TRBJ2-4; 12 bases are a match to TRBD1. The germline V gene has CDR1 SGHRS and CDR2 YFSETQ. The V gene end was trimmed by 3 bases and the J gene end by 7 bases; junction bases not matched to a gene: 2. This CDR3 contains 14 residues. CDR3: CASSWGTGGNIQYF. The DNA of the CDR3 is TGCGCCAGCAGCTGGGGGACAGGGGGCAACATTCAGTACTTC.

This clone was observed at least ten times. In DNA, the CDR3 is TGTGCCAGTAGTAGACTAGGGGTCCGGAATGAGCAGTTCTTC. Translated, it gives CASSRLGVRNEQFF. The chain has TRBV19 and TRBJ2-1; a possible D gene is TRBD2 (6 bases). This CDR3 comprises 14 residues. With 4 bases removed from V and 7 bases from J, the gap between germline ends came to 14 bases. The V gene's germline CDR1 is LNHDA and CDR2 SQIVND (reference sequence).

The rearrangement uses TRBV19 and TRBJ2-1, with TRBD1 matching over 9 bases. This CDR3 has 14 amino acids. Germline V CDR1 and CDR2: LNHDA, SQIVND (reference sequence). Trimming took 1 base from V and 6 from J; bases not matched to a gene: 1. Written as DNA, the CDR3 is TGTGCCAGTAGTATAGGACAGGGGGGCAATGAGCAGTTCTTC. It yields the protein CASSIGQGGNEQFF.